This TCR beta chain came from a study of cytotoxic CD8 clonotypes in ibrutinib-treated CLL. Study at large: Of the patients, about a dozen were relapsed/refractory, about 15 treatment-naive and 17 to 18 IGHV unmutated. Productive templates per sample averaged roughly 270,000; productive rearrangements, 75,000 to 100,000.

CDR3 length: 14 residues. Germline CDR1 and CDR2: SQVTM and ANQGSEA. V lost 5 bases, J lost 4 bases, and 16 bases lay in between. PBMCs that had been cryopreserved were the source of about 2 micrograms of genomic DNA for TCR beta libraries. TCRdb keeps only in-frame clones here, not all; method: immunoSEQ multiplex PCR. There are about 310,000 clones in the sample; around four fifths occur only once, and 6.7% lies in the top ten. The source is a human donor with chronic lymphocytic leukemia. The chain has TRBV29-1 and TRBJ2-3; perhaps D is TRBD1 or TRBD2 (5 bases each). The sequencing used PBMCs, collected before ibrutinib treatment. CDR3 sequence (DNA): TGCAGCGTTAAGGGACGCCTCAGGCCAGATACGCAGTATTTT. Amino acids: CSVKGRLRPDTQYF.